One sample yielded the 20 T cell receptor beta chains listed below, sequenced in a study of blood T cell repertoires in COVID-19. The data were produced by immunoSEQ multiplex PCR, yet TCRdb's version contains in-frame clones alone and is incomplete. Of around 150,000 clones listed, approximately 80% are singletons. The sequencing input was peripheral blood. Source of these receptors: a woman over 75 with active or convalescent COVID-19.

In this sample, this clone turned up a few times. The chain joins TRBV7-6 to TRBJ2-1, with 8 bases fitting TRBD2. V gave up 0 bases and J gave up 0 bases; unmatched junction bases: 4. The V gene's germline CDR1 is SGHVS and CDR2 FNYEAQ. This CDR3 comprises 17 residues. CDR3 sequence reads: CASSLAGGGSSYNEQFF. The CDR3 DNA is TGTGCCAGCAGCTTAGCTGGCGGGGGGAGCTCCTACAATGAGCAGTTCTTC.

This clone was recorded only once. The chain links TRBV27 to TRBJ2-7; 8 bases are a match to TRBD1. This CDR3 region has 15 residues. Germline CDR1 is MNHEY and CDR2 is SMNVEV (reference sequence). V dropped 8 bases and J dropped 1; count of bases not matched to a gene: 10. CDR3 nucleotides: TGTGCCAGCGGCGAGCAGGGGGCTAAGTCCTACGAGCAGTACTTC. Amino acids: CASGEQGAKSYEQYF.

V is TRBV30 and J is TRBJ2-7; 7 bases are a match to TRBD2. The CDR3 is 13 amino acids. CDR1 is GTSNPN, CDR2 SVGIG, per germline (reference sequence). V trimming: 2 bases; J trimming: 4 bases; junction bases outside the gene matches: 5. The DNA of the CDR3 is TGTGCCTGGAGTATCCGGGGGGTGTACGAGCAGTACTTC. Its translation is CAWSIRGVYEQYF.

This chain uses TRBV19 with TRBJ1-5, with a weak D call TRBD1 (5 bases). Germline CDR1 reads LNHDA; CDR2 reads SQIVND (reference sequence). The length of the CDR3 is 13 residues. Trimming stripped 4 bases from V and 6 bases from J, with 10 bases between. CDR3 bases: TGTGCCAGTAGTAGGGGGGATGTTCAGCCCCAGCATTTT. Amino acid sequence: CASSRGDVQPQHF.

The V gene is TRBV10-1, the J gene TRBJ1-1, with D tentatively TRBD1 (5 bases). The CDR3 length is 15 residues. Per the germline V gene, CDR1 is WNHNN and CDR2 is SYGVQD (reference sequence). The ends were cut back, 6 bases at V and 7 bases at J, with 21 bases in the middle. CDR3 coding DNA: TGCGCCAGCAGCGAGGCAAGGACAACGAGGATTGAAGCTTTCTTT. Its protein product is CASSEARTTRIEAFF.

In its sample, this clone was seen once. This chain connects TRBV2 to TRBJ2-5, with TRBD2 identical over 10 bases. J was trimmed by 4 bases and V by 2 bases; bases with no gene match: 4. This CDR3 comprises 15 residues. Germline V gives CDR1 SNHLY, CDR2 FYNNEI. CDR3 sequence (DNA): TGTGCCAGCAGTGAACCAGCGGGGGGGTTAGAGACCCAGTACTTC. It yields the protein CASSEPAGGLETQYF.

This chain joins TRBV14 and TRBJ1-1; no firm D call. Trimming took off 7 bases at V and 0 bases at J, with 9 bases between the two ends. The CDR3 has 13 residues. Per the germline V gene, CDR1 is SGHDN and CDR2 is FVKESK. The CDR3 reads CASNSFLNTEAFF. The DNA of the CDR3 is TGTGCCAGCAACAGTTTTCTGAACACTGAAGCTTTCTTT.

The chain carries TRBV19 and TRBJ1-2; the match to TRBD1 covers 7 bases. Germline V gene data show CDR1 as LNHDA and CDR2 as SQIVND (reference sequence). The CDR3 has 15 amino acids. V shed 3 bases and J 10 bases; nucleotides not matched to a gene: 14. As DNA, the CDR3 is TGTGCCAGTAGTATCGGAAGGGACAGAAGATCTCACTACACCTTC. Its translation: CASSIGRDRRSHYTF.

Only one count was recorded for this clone. CDR3 loop: CASTPPRGGYTEAFF. Here the CDR3 DNA reads TGTGCCAGCACCCCCCCCAGGGGAGGGTACACTGAAGCTTTCTTT. V and J are TRBV6-2 or TRBV6-3 and TRBJ1-1; maybe TRBD1 (6 bases). This CDR3 has 15 residues. V was clipped by 7 bases and J by 3 bases, with 18 bases between them. Per the germline V gene, CDR1 is MNHEY and CDR2 is SVGEGT.

The chain is built from TRBV5-1 and TRBJ2-5, with 12 nucleotides matching TRBD2. V trimming: 4 bases; J trimming: 5 bases; junction bases outside the gene matches: 6. The CDR3 has 15 amino acids. Germline CDR1 is SGHRS and CDR2 is YFSETQ. The CDR3 loop reads CASSPSGGALETQYF. CDR3 sequence (DNA): TGCGCCAGCAGCCCTAGCGGGGGGGCCTTGGAGACCCAGTACTTC.

The J gene is TRBJ2-5, the V gene TRBV3-1 (or the pseudogene TRBV3-2); 8 positions match TRBD1. Germline values: CDR1 LGHDT, CDR2 YNNKEL (reference sequence). Trimming at V came to 5 bases and at J to 6 bases, leaving 17 bases not matched to a gene. The CDR3 length is 17 residues. CDR3 protein: CASSKNRQGPSKKTQYF. The DNA of the CDR3 is TGTGCCAGCAGCAAAAACCGACAGGGGCCTTCAAAAAAGACCCAGTACTTC.

The chain carries TRBV6-4 and TRBJ1-2; no firm D call. The germline V and J ends were trimmed by 3 bases and 4 bases, with 9 bases remaining between them. From germline, CDR1 is MRHNA and CDR2 SNTAGT. This CDR3 has 13 amino acids. Here the CDR3 DNA reads TGTGCCAGCAGTGAACCAGGAGGCTATGGCTACACCTTC. This codes for CASSEPGGYGYTF.

The chain carries TRBV9 and TRBJ2-5; 10 bases map to TRBD2. Germline V gene lookup returns CDR1 SGDLS and CDR2 YYNGEE. V lost 4 bases and J lost 5; bases outside the gene matches: 5. The CDR3 runs to 14 residues. The CDR3 nucleotides read TGTGCCAGCAGCAGAGCGGGGGGGCTGGAGACCCAGTACTTC. Its translation: CASSRAGGLETQYF.

The rearrangement links TRBV5-1 to TRBJ1-4; D is ambiguous. Trimming left V 0 bases short and J 12 bases short, with 12 bases between. The germline CDR1 and CDR2 sequences are SGHRS and YFSETQ. This CDR3 is built from 13 residues. The CDR3 sequence is CASSLVRRGELFF. The DNA for the CDR3 is TGCGCCAGCAGCTTGGTCCGGCGGGGAGAACTGTTTTTT.

The rearrangement uses TRBV3-1 (or the pseudogene TRBV3-2) and TRBJ2-7; TRBD2 aligns across 13 bases. Germline V gene lookup returns CDR1 LGHDT and CDR2 YNNKEL (reference sequence). This CDR3 contains 17 residues. The V and J ends lost 1 base and 2 bases, in that order; junction bases with no gene match: 5. CDR3 nucleotide sequence: TGTGCCAGCAGCCAAGGACTAGCGGGGGGTTCGGCCTACGAGCAGTACTTC. The encoded protein is CASSQGLAGGSAYEQYF.

V gene TRBV7-9 combines with J gene TRBJ1-2, with D unresolved. This CDR3 has 14 residues. V was shortened by 4 bases and J by 4 bases, with 13 bases between the two germline ends. Germline-derived CDR1 and CDR2 are SEHNR and FQNEAQ (reference sequence). CDR3 in amino acids: CASSSPIAAYGYTF. The CDR3 DNA reads TGTGCCAGCAGCTCTCCAATAGCAGCCTATGGCTACACCTTC.

This clone has a handful of counts. CDR3 in amino acids: CASSEGGQAVTYEQYF. For the CDR3, the DNA is TGTGCCAGCAGTGAGGGGGGACAGGCTGTCACCTACGAGCAGTACTTC. V gene TRBV2 combines with J gene TRBJ2-7, with 8 nucleotides matching TRBD1. This CDR3 comprises 16 residues. The V gene end was trimmed by 3 bases and the J gene end by 2 bases; junction bases not matched to a gene: 9. Germline loops: CDR1 SNHLY, CDR2 FYNNEI.

The chain joins TRBV12-3 or TRBV12-4 to TRBJ2-5; 7 bases map to TRBD1. The CDR3 has 13 residues. V gave up 6 bases and J gave up 3 bases; unmatched junction bases: 4. Here the CDR3 DNA reads TGTGCCAGCAGCCGGGACAGTAAAGAGACCCAGTACTTC. Its protein product is CASSRDSKETQYF.

The V and J genes are TRBV21-1 and TRBJ1-6; the D call in the table, TRBD1, was not verified against the DNA. TRBV21-1 is noted as a pseudogene. The CDR3 is 17 amino acids. In DNA form, the CDR3 reads TGTGCCAGCAGCATTTACAGATACCCAACCTATAATTCACCCCTCCACTTT. Translating gives CASSIYRYPTYNSPLHF.

The chain has TRBV2 and TRBJ2-3; a weak D match, TRBD2 (7 bases). V lost 6 bases and J 5 bases, leaving 15 bases between the germline ends. CDR1 is SNHLY and CDR2 is FYNNEI in the germline V gene. CDR3 length: 14 amino acids. The CDR3 bases are TGTGCCAGCAGCCGGACAGCGGGGATAGATACGCAGTATTTT. Translation: CASSRTAGIDTQYF.